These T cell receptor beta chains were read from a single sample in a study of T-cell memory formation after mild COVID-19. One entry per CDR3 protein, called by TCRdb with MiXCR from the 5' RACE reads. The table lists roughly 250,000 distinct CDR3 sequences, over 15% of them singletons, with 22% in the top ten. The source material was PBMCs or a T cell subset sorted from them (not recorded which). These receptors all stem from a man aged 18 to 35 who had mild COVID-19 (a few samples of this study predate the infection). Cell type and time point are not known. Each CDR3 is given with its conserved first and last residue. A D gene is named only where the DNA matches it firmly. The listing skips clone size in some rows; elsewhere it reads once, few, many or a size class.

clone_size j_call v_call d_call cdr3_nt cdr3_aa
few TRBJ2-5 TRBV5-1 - TGCGCCAGCAGCTTCCACTTATGGACTACTAACGAGACCCAGTACTTC CASSFHLWTTNETQYF
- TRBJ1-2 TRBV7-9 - TGTGCCAGCAGACCCGGAGGGGCTGGCTACACCTTC CASRPGGAGYTF
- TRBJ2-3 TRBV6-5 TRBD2 TGTGCCAGCAGTTATGCTTCCAGCGGGGGCACAGATACGCAGTATTTT CASSYASSGGTDTQYF
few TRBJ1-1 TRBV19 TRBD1 TGTGCCAGTACCCTACAGGGGGCTGTCGCTGAAGCTTTCTTT CASTLQGAVAEAFF
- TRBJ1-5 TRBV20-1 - TGCAGTGCTAGAGATAACTCCCAGCCCCAGCATTTT CSARDNSQPQHF
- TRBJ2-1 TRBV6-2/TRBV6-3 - TGTGCCAGCAGTCCCAGCGTTCAGGGCGATGAGCAGTTCTTC CASSPSVQGDEQFF
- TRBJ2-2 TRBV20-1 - TGCAGTGCTAGACAGGGAGGCACCGGGGAGCTGTTTTTT CSARQGGTGELFF
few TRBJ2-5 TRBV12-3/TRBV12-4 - TGTGCCAGCAGTTTAGGGGGGGCGAGGGAGACCCAGTACTTC CASSLGGARETQYF
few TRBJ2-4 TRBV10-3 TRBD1 TGTGCCATCATGGGGACAGGGCAAAACATTCAGTACTTC CAIMGTGQNIQYF
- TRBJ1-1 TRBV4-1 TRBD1 TGCGCCAGCAGCGCGGGACAGGGGATAACTGAAGCTTTCTTT CASSAGQGITEAFF
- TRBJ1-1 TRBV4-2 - TGTGCCAGCAGCCAAGATGGGGGGACATGGGCCACTGAAGCTTTCTTT CASSQDGGTWATEAFF
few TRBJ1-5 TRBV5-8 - TGTGCCAGCAGCACTGGGCAGCAGGGTGGAAATCAGCCCCAGCATTTT CASSTGQQGGNQPQHF
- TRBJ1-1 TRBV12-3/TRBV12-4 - TGTGCCAGCCTTAATCCGGACGGGACCACTGAAGCTTTCTTT CASLNPDGTTEAFF
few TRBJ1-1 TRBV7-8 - TGTGCCAGCAGCTTACTGACCGCGCCTCGGAACACTGAAGCTTTCTTT CASSLLTAPRNTEAFF
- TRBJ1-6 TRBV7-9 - TGTGCCAGCAGCTACCTCCAATCGGGGGCGCGGTCACCCCTCCACTTT CASSYLQSGARSPLHF
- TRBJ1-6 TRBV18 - TGTGCCAGCTCACCAGGGGACGATTCACCCCTCCACTTT CASSPGDDSPLHF
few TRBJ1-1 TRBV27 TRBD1 TGTGCCAGCAGTTTCCAGGGGGCGAGCACTGAAGCTTTCTTT CASSFQGASTEAFF
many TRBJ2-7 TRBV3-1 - TGTGCCAGCAGCCAGCCCGGGACACAGATCTACGAGCAGTACTTC CASSQPGTQIYEQYF
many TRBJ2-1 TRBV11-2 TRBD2 TGTGCCAGCAGCTTAGCAAGCGGGGTATGGGAACGTGAGCAGTTCTTC CASSLASGVWEREQFF
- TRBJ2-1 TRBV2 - TGTGCCAGCACCACCGCCTCGGACAATGAGCAGTTCTTC CASTTASDNEQFF
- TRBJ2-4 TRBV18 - TGTGCCAGCTCTCAGTTTCGGGGTCGCCCAAATTACATTCAGTACTTC CASSQFRGRPNYIQYF
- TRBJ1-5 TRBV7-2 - TGTGCCAGCAGTCCTCAGTACGGACTGGAAGCCCAGCCCCAGCATTTT CASSPQYGLEAQPQHF
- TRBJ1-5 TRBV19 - TGTGCCAGTAGTATTCCACAGGGCGTGTATAGCAATCAGCCCCAGCATTTT CASSIPQGVYSNQPQHF
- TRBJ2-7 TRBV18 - TGTGCCAGCTCGCCCTCCCGGACAGCGAGCTCCTACGAGCAGTACTTC CASSPSRTASSYEQYF
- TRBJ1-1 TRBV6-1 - TGTGCCAGCAGTGACCGGTCGAACACTGAAGCTTTCTTT CASSDRSNTEAFF